A selection of T cell receptor beta chains follows, all from one sample in a study of blood T cells in healthy people across ages. Each CDR3 protein is one row after TCRdb ran MiXCR on the 5' RACE reads. The sample yields about 1.8 million distinct CDR3 sequences, 40% to 55% seen once. The sample taken for sequencing was blood. These receptors were obtained from a woman aged 40 to 50 in good health. CDR3s include the opening cysteine and the closing phenylalanine or tryptophan. Each record gives: V gene, J gene, CDR3 protein.

TRBV4-1	TRBJ1-2	CASSQESRAYGYTF
TRBV7-7	TRBJ2-5	CASSQATSGGRGTQYF
TRBV20-1	TRBJ2-5	CSAKDGGQETQYF
TRBV12-3/TRBV12-4	TRBJ2-3	CASSLSTPDTQYF
TRBV2	TRBJ1-4	CASSAPRGEKLFF
TRBV5-5	TRBJ2-5	CASSLVGGIGETQYF
TRBV11-2	TRBJ2-7	CASSLSTPTTYEQYF
TRBV5-5	-	CASSLTQQKETQFF
TRBV28	TRBJ2-1	CASSPDRIRNEQFF
TRBV15	TRBJ1-2	CATSRASTGYGYTF
TRBV4-3	TRBJ1-2	CASSQEIGGRTHGYTF
TRBV27	TRBJ2-3	CASSLSPLAGGSTDTQYF
TRBV11-2	TRBJ2-7	CASSLLDLRGSSYEQYF
TRBV2	TRBJ2-5	CAPRTDQETQYF
TRBV7-2	TRBJ1-4	CASSLPYNEKLFF
TRBV28	TRBJ1-2	CASRWGPSANYGYTF
TRBV6-2/TRBV6-3	TRBJ2-7	CASSYSVSWFDEQYF
TRBV5-4	TRBJ2-4	CASSFGTSPIQYF
TRBV29-1	TRBJ2-3	CTHGGGSTDTQYF
TRBV4-1	TRBJ2-7	CASSQRDGNYEQYF
TRBV15	TRBJ2-3	CATGNRGGGDTQYF
TRBV12-3/TRBV12-4	TRBJ2-7	CASSPGLSEQYF
TRBV7-8	TRBJ2-3	CASSLGLRGGRDTQYF
TRBV3-1	TRBJ2-3	CASSQQRSTDTQYF
TRBV28	TRBJ2-3	CASSPPHGQPRADTQYF
TRBV7-9	TRBJ2-6	CASSFLAGVVKGSGANVLTF
TRBV6-5	TRBJ2-5	CASRPGLAVGEQYF
TRBV7-3	TRBJ2-3	CASSFGGLAGGENTQYF
TRBV6-2/TRBV6-3	TRBJ1-6	CASRPPGMGNSPLHF
TRBV20-1	TRBJ1-2	CSASFQNYGYTF
TRBV9	TRBJ2-5	CASSLGWGGGEETQYF
TRBV4-1	TRBJ1-2	CASRPTVVVGYGYTF
TRBV3-1	TRBJ2-7	CASSQEVGRSYEQYF
TRBV5-5	TRBJ2-5	CASSREIGETQYF
TRBV7-9	TRBJ2-5	CASSPYPPGVSGETVSEQYF
TRBV20-1	TRBJ2-5	CSARGVAGAMQYF
TRBV7-2	TRBJ1-5	CASSYRRGGESARQPQHF
TRBV7-2	TRBJ1-2	CASSLVVGDGNYGYTF
TRBV14	TRBJ2-3	CATRDLSTDTQYF
TRBV7-2	TRBJ1-2	CASSLDGGRGYTF